This TCR beta chain was observed in a study of blood T cells in healthy people across ages. V shed 7 bases, J shed 0 bases, and the junction held 12 bases outside the gene matches. The CDR3 length is 17 residues. Primed by a sample-barcoded 5' primer and a J-beta primer mix, a second PCR proceeded for 7 to 11 cycles. TCRdb analysed the 5' RACE reads with MiXCR anew, one entry per CDR3 protein. The sample shows roughly 1.5 million distinct CDR3 sequences, 35% to 45% of them seen only once. Only a few counts were recorded for this clonotype. This rearrangement joins TRBV12-3 or TRBV12-4 to TRBJ2-1; 7 nucleotides align to TRBD2. This TCR was sampled from a woman aged 18-35 years in good health. The sample taken for sequencing was blood. The CDR3 reads CASTLGIAGFSYNEQFF. The CDR3 region has the DNA TGTGCCAGCACCCTTGGGATAGCGGGCTTCTCCTACAATGAGCAGTTCTTC.